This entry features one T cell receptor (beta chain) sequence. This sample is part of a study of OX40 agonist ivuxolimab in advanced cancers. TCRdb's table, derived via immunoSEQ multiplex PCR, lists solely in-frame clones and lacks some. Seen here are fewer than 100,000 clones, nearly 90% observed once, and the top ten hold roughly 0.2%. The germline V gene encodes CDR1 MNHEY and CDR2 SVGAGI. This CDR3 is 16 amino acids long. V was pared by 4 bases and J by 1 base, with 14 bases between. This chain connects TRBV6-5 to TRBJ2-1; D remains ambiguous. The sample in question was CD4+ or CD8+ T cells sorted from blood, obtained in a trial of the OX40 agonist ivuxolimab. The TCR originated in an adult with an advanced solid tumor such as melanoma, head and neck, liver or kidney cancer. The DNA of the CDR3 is TGTGCCAGCAGTTCCATCAGCCAAGGGTCCTACAATGAGCAGTTCTTC. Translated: CASSSISQGSYNEQFF.